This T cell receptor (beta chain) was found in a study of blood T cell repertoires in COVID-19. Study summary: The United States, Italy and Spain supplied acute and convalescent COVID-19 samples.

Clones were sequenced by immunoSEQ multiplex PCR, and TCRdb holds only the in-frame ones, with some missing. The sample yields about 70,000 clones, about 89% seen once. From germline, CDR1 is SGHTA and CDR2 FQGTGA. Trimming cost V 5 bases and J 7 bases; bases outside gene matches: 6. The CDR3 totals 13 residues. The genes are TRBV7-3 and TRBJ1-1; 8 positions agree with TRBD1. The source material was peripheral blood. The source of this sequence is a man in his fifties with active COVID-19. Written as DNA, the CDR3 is TGTGCCAGCAGCCCCGGACAGGGTCTTGAAGCTTTCTTT. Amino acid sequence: CASSPGQGLEAFF.